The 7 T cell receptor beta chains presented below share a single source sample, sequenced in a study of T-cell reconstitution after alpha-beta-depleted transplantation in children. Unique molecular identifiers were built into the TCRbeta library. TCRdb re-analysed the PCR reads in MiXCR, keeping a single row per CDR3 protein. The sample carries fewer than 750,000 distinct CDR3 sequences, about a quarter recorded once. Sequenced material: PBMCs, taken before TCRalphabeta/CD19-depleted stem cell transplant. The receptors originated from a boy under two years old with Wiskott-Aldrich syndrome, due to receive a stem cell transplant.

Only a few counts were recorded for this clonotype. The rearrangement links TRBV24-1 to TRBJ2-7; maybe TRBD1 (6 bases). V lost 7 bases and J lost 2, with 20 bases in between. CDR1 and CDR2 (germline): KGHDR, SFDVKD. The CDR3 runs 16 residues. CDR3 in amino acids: CATRTGTLNLTYEQYF. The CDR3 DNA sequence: TGTGCCACCAGAACCGGGACACTCAACTTGACCTACGAGCAGTACTTC.

Here the CDR3 DNA reads TGTGCCAGCAGCGCAACAGGGATCACAGATACGCAGTATTTT. Translating gives CASSATGITDTQYF. J is TRBJ2-3 and V is TRBV9, with D perhaps TRBD1 (6 bases). This CDR3 region has 14 residues. Trimming removed 3 bases at V and 2 bases at J, with 10 bases between. Germline V gives CDR1 SGDLS, CDR2 YYNGEE.

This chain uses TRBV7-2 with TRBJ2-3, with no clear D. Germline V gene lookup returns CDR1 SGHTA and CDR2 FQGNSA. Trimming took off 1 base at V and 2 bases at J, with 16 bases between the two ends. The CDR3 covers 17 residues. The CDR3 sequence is CASSLGWGIRFTDTQYF. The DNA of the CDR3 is TGTGCCAGCAGCTTAGGCTGGGGTATCCGGTTCACAGATACGCAGTATTTT.

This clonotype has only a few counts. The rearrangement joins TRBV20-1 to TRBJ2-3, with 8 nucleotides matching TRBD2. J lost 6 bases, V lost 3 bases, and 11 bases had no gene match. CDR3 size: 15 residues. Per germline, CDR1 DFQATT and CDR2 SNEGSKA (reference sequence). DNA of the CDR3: TGCAGTGCTAGGCCGACTAGCGAGCTAATGGATACGCAGTATTTT. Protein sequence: CSARPTSELMDTQYF.

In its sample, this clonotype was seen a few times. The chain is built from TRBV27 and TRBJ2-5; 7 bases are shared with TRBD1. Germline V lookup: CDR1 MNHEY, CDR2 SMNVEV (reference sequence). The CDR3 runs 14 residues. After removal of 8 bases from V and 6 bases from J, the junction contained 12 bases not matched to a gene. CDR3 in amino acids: CASWKDGQAKTQYF. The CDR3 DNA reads TGTGCCAGCTGGAAAGATGGACAGGCGAAGACCCAGTACTTC.

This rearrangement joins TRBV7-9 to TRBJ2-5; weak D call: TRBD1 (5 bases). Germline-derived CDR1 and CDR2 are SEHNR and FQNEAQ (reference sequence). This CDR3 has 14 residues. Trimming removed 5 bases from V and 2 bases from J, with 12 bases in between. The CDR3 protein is CASSHRTTQETQYF. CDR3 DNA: TGTGCCAGCAGCCACCGGACAACTCAAGAGACCCAGTACTTC.

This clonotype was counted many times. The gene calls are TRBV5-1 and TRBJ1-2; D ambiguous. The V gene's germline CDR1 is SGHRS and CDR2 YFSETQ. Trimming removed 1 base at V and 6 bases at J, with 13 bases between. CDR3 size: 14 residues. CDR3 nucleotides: TGCGCCAGCAGCTTGATCTCCGGGCAGGATGGCTACACCTTC. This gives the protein CASSLISGQDGYTF.